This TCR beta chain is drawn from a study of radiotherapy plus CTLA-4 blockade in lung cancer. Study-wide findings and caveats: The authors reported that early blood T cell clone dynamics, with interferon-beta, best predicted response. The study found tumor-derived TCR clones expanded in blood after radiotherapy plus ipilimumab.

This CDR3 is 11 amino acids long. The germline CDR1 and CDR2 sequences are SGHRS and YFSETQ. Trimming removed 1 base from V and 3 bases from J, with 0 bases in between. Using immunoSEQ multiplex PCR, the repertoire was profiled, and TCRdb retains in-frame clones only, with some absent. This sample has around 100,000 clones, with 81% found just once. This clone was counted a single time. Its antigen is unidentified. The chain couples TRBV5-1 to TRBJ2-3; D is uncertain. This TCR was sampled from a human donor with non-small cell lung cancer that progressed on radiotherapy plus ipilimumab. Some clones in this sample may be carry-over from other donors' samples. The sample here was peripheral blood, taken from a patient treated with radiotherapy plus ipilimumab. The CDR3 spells CASSLTDTQYF. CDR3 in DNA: TGCGCCAGCAGCTTGACAGATACGCAGTATTTT.